Reported below is one T cell receptor beta chain. Antigen unknown. Of the isolated RNA, all was reverse transcribed, and so the sequenced material was expressed TCRB transcripts. Profiled with immunoSEQ multiplex PCR; TCRdb holds only in-frame clones, not every one. The repertoire holds 850,000 to 900,000 clones, with roughly 17% as singletons. This CDR3 has 16 residues. The germline V gene encodes CDR1 SQVTM and CDR2 ANQGSEA. These data originate in a study of beta chain features in type 1 diabetes. Study-wide points: The study found that naive, central memory and Treg TCRB repertoires appeared more similar in patients than in healthy donors. A potential influence of HLA type upon TCRB rearrangement remained unresolved herein. Highly expressing activated T cells could be over-counted with a cDNA template.

The sample was naive CD4+ T cells from blood. The chain employs TRBV29-1 and TRBJ2-5; 9 bases are a match to TRBD1. The J call is in doubt because the DNA end fits TRBJ2-7 better. The sequence was collected from a woman younger than 30 in good health. CDR3 coding DNA: TGCAGCGTTGAAGCGACCGGACAGGGGAGCTCCTACGAGCAGTACTTC. Protein product: CSVEATGQGSSYEQYF.